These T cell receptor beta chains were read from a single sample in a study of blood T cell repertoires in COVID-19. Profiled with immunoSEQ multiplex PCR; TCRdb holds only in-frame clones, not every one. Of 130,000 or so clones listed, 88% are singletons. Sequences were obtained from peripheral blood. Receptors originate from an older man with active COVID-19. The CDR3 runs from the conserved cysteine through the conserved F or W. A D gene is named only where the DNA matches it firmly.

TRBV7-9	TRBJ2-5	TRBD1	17	CASSLGPVDRSGETQYF
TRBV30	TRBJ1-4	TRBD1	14	CAWSIGDRVGKLFF
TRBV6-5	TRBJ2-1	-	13	CASRTTGQGEQFF
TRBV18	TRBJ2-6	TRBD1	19	CASSPGQGIPISGANVLTF
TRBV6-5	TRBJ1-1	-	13	CASTRTANTEAFF
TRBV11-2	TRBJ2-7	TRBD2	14	CASSSALAGGEQYF
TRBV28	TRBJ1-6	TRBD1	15	CASSPLGTDNSPLHF
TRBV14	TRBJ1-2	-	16	CASSQDRDTFNYGYTF
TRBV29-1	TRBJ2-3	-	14	CSVGAGSPADTQYF
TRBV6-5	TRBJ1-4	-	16	CASSYSTPGGNEKLFF
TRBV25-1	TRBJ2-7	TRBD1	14	CASSGGQGAYEQYF